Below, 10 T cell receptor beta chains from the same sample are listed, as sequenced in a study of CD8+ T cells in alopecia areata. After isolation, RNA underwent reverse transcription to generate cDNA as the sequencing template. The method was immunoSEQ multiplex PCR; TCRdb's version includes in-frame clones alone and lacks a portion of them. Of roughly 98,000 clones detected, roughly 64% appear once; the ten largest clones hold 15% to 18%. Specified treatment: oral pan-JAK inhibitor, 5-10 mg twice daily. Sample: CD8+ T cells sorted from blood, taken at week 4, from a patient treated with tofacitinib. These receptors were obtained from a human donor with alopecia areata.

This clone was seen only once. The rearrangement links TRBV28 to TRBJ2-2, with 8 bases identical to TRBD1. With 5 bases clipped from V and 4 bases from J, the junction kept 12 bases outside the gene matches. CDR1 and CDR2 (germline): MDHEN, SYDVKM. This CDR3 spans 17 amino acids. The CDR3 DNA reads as TGTGCCAGCAGTCAAACCGGGACAGGCTTCCCCACCGGGGAGCTGTTTTTT. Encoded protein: CASSQTGTGFPTGELFF.

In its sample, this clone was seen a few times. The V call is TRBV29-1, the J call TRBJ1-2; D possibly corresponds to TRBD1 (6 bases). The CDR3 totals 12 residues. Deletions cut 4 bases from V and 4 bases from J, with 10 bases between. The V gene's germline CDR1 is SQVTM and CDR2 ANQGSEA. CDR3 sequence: CSVVVGGYGYTF. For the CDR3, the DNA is TGCAGCGTTGTAGTAGGGGGCTATGGCTACACCTTC. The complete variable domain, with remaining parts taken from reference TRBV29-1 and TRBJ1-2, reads SAVISQKPSRDICQRGTSLTIQCQVDSQVTMMFWYRQQPGQSLTLIATANQGSEATYESGFVIDKFPISRPNLTFSTLTVSNMSPEDSSIYLCSVVVGGYGYTFGSGTRLTVV.

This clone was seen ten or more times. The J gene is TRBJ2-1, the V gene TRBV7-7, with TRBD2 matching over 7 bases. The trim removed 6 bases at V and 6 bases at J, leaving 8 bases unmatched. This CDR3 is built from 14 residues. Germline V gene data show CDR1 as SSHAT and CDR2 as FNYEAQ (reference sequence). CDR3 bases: TGTGCCAGCAGTCTGGTGGGCGGGGGCAATGAGCAGTTCTTC. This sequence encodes CASSLVGGGNEQFF.

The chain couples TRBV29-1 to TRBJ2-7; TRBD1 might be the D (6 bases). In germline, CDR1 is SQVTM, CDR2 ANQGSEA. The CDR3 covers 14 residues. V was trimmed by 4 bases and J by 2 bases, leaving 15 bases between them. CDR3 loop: CSVVPETGTYEQYF. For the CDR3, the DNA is TGCAGCGTTGTCCCCGAGACAGGTACCTACGAGCAGTACTTC.

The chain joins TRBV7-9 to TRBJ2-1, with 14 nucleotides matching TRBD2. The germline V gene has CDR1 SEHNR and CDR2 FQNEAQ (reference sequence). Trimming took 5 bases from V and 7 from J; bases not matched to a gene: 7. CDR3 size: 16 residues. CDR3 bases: TGTGCCAGCAGCCCAACCGGGACTAGCGGGAGAAATGAGCAGTTCTTC. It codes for CASSPTGTSGRNEQFF.

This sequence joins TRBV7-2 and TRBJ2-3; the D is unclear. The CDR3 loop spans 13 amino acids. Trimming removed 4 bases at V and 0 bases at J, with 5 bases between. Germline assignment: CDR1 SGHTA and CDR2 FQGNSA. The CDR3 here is CASSSASTDTQYF. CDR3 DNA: TGTGCCAGCAGCTCCGCAAGCACAGATACGCAGTATTTT. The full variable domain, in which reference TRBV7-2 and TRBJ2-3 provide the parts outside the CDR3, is GAGVSQSPSNKVTEKGKDVELRCDPISGHTALYWYRQSLGQGLEFLIYFQGNSAPDKSGLPSDRFSAERTGGSVSTLTIQRTQQEDSAVYLCASSSASTDTQYFGPGTRLTVL.

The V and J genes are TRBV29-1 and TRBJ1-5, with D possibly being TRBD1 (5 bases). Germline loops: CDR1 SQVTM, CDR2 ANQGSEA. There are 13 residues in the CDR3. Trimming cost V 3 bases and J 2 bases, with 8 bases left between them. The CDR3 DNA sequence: TGCAGCGTTGAGGGGGTGGGCAATCAGCCCCAGCATTTT. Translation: CSVEGVGNQPQHF.

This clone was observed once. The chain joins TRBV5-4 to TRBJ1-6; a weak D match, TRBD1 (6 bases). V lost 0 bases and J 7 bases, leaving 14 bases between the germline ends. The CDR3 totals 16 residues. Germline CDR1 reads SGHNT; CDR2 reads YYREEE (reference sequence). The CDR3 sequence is CASSLAGQSTNSPLHF. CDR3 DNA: TGTGCCAGCAGCTTGGCCGGACAGTCTACAAATTCACCCCTCCACTTT.

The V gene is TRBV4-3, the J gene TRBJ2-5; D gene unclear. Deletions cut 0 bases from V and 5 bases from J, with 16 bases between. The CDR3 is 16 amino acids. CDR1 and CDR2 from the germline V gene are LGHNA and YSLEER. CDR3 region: CASSQDRTGLGETQYF. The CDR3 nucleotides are TGCGCCAGCAGCCAAGATAGAACCGGGTTGGGGGAGACCCAGTACTTC.

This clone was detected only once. The CDR3 protein is CASFGDHYGYTF. The CDR3 nucleotides read TGTGCCAGCTTTGGCGACCACTATGGCTACACCTTC. The V call is TRBV2, the J call TRBJ1-2; D is unclear. Trimming stripped 8 bases from V and 3 bases from J, with 10 bases between. The CDR3 extends over 12 amino acids. Germline V gene data show CDR1 as SNHLY and CDR2 as FYNNEI.